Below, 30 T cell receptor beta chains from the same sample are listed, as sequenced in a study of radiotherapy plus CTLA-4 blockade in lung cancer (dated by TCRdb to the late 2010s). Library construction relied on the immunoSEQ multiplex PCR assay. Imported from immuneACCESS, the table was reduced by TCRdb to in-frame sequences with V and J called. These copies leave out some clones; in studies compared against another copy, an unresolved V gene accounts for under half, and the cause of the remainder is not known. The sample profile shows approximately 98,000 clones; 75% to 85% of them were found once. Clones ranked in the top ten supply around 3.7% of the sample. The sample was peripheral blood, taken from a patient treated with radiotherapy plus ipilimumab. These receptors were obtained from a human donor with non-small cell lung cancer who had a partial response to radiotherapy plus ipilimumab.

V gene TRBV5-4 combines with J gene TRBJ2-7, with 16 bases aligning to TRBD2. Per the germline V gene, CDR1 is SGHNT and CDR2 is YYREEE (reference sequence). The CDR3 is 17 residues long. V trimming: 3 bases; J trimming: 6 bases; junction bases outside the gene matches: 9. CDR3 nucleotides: TGTGCCAGCAGCTCGGGACTAGCGGGAGGGCCGGTTGCCGAGCAGTACTTC. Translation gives CASSSGLAGGPVAEQYF. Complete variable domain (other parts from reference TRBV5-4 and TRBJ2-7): ETGVTQSPTHLIKTRGQQVTLRCSSQSGHNTVSWYQQALGQGPQFIFQYYREEENGRGNFPPRFSGLQFPNYSSELNVNALELDDSALYLCASSSGLAGGPVAEQYFGPGTRLTVT.

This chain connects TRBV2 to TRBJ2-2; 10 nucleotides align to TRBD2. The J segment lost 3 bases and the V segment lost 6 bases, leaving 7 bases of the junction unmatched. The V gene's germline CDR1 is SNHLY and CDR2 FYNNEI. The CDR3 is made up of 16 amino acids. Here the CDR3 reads CASSPLAGEYTGELFF. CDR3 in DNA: TGTGCCAGCAGCCCTCTAGCGGGAGAATACACCGGGGAGCTGTTTTTT. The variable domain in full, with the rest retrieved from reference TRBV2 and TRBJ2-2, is EPEVTQTPSHQVTQMGQEVILRCVPISNHLYFYWYRQILGQKVEFLVSFYNNEISEKSEIFDDQFSVERPDGSNFTLKIRSTKLEDSAMYFCASSPLAGEYTGELFFGEGSRLTVL.

The CDR3 is CASRATGDTQYF. DNA for the CDR3: TGTGCCAGCCGGGCCACAGGAGATACGCAGTATTTT. The J gene is TRBJ2-3, the V gene TRBV7-9, with D maybe TRBD1 (5 bases). Germline V gene sequence: CDR1 SEHNR, CDR2 FQNEAQ (reference sequence). The CDR3 is 12 amino acids. V dropped 8 bases and J dropped 5 bases, with 11 bases sitting between them.

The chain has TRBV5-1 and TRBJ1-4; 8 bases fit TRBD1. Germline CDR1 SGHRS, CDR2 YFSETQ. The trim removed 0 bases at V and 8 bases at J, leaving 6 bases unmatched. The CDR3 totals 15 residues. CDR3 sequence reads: CASSLGTGLEEKLFF. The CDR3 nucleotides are TGCGCCAGCAGCTTGGGGACAGGGTTAGAGGAAAAACTGTTTTTT. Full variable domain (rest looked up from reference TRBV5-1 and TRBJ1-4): KAGVTQTPRYLIKTRGQQVTLSCSPISGHRSVSWYQQTPGQGLQFLFEYFSETQRNKGNFPGRFSGRQFSNSRSEMNVSTLELGDSALYLCASSLGTGLEEKLFFGSGTQLSVL.

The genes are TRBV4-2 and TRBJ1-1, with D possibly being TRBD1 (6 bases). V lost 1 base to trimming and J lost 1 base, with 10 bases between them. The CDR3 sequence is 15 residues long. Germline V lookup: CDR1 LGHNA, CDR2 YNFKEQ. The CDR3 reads CASSQGGGANTEAFF. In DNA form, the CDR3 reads TGTGCCAGCAGCCAAGGAGGGGGGGCGAACACTGAAGCTTTCTTT.

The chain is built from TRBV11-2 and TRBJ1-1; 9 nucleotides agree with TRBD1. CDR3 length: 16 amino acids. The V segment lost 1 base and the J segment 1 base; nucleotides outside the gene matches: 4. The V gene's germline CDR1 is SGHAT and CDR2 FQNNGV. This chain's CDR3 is CASSLARDRENTEAFF. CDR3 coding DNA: TGTGCCAGCAGCTTAGCTCGGGACAGGGAGAACACTGAAGCTTTCTTT.

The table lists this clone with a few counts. In DNA form, the CDR3 reads TGTGCCAGCAGCAGGGACAGCAACACTGAAGCTTTCTTT. Translated, it gives CASSRDSNTEAFF. The chain combines TRBV2 with TRBJ1-1, with TRBD1 identical over 7 bases. The CDR3 has 13 residues. J gave up 2 bases and V 6 bases, and 3 bases lay outside the gene matches. Germline V CDR1 and CDR2: SNHLY, FYNNEI.

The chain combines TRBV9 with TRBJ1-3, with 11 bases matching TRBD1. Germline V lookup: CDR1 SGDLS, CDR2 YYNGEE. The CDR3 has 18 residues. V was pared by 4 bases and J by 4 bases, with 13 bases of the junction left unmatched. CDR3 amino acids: CASSPRDGQGAVGNTIYF. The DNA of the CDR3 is TGTGCCAGCAGCCCCCGAGACGGACAGGGGGCCGTCGGAAACACCATATATTTT. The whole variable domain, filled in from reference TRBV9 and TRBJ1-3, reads DSGVTQTPKHLITATGQRVTLRCSPRSGDLSVYWYQQSLDQGLQFLIQYYNGEERAKGNILERFSAQQFPDLHSELNLSSLELGDSALYFCASSPRDGQGAVGNTIYFGEGSWLTVV.

In DNA, the CDR3 is TGTGCCAGCAGCCCCCCGGGACTAGCGGGATACAAAAACATTCAGTACTTC. The encoded protein is CASSPPGLAGYKNIQYF. The chain combines TRBV9 with TRBJ2-4; 13 bases align to TRBD2. The V gene's germline CDR1 is SGDLS and CDR2 YYNGEE. With V trimmed by 4 bases and J by 3 bases, 7 bases remained unmatched. CDR3 length equals 17 residues. Complete variable domain (other parts from reference TRBV9 and TRBJ2-4): DSGVTQTPKHLITATGQRVTLRCSPRSGDLSVYWYQQSLDQGLQFLIQYYNGEERAKGNILERFSAQQFPDLHSELNLSSLELGDSALYFCASSPPGLAGYKNIQYFGAGTRLSVL.

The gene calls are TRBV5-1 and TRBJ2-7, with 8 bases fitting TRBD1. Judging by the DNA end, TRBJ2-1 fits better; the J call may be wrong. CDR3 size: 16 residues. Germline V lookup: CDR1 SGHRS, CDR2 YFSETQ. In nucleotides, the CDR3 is TGCGCCAGCAGCCCCCGGGACAGGCTGACCCACGATGAGCAGTTCTTC. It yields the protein CASSPRDRLTHDEQFF.

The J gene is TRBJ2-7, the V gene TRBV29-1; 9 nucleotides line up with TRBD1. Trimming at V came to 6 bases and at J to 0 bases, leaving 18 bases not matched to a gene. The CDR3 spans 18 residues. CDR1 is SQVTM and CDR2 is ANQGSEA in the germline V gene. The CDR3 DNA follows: TGCAGCGTCGCGCCGGGACAGGGCGACTACTTAAGCTCCTACGAGCAGTACTTC. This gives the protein CSVAPGQGDYLSSYEQYF.

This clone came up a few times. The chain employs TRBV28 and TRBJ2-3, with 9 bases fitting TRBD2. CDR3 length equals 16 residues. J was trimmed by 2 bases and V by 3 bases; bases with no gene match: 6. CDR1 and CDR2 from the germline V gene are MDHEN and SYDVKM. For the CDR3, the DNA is TGTGCCAGCAGTTTGGGGAGCGGGAGGCACACAGATACGCAGTATTTT. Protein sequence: CASSLGSGRHTDTQYF.

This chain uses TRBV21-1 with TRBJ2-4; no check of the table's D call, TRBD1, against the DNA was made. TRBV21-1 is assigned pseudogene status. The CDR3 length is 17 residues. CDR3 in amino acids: CASSKALQDRDKNIQYF. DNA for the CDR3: TGTGCCAGCAGCAAAGCGCTTCAGGACAGAGACAAAAACATTCAGTACTTC.

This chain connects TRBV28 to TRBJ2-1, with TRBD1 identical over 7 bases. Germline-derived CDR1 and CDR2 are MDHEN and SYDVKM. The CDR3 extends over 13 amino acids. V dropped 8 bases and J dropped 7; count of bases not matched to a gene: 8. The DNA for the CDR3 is TGTGCCAGCTTAACAGGGGTTGGTAATGAGCAGTTCTTC. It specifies CASLTGVGNEQFF.

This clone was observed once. CDR3 residues: CASSPQGVEAFF. In DNA form, the CDR3 reads TGTGCCAGCAGCCCCCAGGGGGTTGAAGCTTTCTTT. The rearrangement links TRBV14 to TRBJ1-1, with TRBD1 matching over 7 bases. Germline CDR1 SGHDN, CDR2 FVKESK. This CDR3 has 12 residues. The trim removed 4 bases at V and 7 bases at J, leaving 3 bases unmatched.

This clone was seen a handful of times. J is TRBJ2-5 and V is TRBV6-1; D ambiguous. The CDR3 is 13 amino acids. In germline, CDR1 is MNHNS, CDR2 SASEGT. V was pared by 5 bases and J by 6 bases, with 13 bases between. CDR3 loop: CASSQRSIQTQYF. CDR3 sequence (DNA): TGTGCCAGCAGTCAACGGAGCATCCAGACCCAGTACTTC.

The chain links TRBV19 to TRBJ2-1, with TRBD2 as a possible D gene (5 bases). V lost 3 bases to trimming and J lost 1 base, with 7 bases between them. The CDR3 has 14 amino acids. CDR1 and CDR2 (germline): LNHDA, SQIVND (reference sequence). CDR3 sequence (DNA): TGTGCCAGTAGTATTAGCGCTTCCTACAATGAGCAGTTCTTC. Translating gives CASSISASYNEQFF. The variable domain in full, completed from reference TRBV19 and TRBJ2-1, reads DGGITQSPKYLFRKEGQNVTLSCEQNLNHDAMYWYRQDPGQGLRLIYYSQIVNDFQKGDIAEGYSVSREKKESFPLTVTSAQKNPTAFYLCASSISASYNEQFFGPGTRLTVL.

CDR3: CASSLVAQGNTGELFF. CDR3 DNA: TGCGCCAGCAGCTTGGTTGCACAGGGGAACACCGGGGAGCTGTTTTTT. The J gene is TRBJ2-2, the V gene TRBV5-1, with a weak D call TRBD1 (6 bases). The CDR3 length is 16 residues. Trimming shortened V by 0 bases and J by 1 base, and 10 bases separated the two germline ends. Germline CDR1 reads SGHRS; CDR2 reads YFSETQ.

The CDR3 spells CAWSGSLAGRETQYF. The DNA for the CDR3 is TGTGCCTGGAGTGGATCACTAGCGGGAAGAGAGACCCAGTACTTC. The rearrangement joins TRBV30 to TRBJ2-5; 10 bases map to TRBD2. CDR1 and CDR2 from the germline V gene are GTSNPN and SVGIG (reference sequence). The CDR3 is 15 residues long. V trimming: 1 base; J trimming: 4 bases; junction bases outside the gene matches: 6. Together with reference TRBV30 and TRBJ2-5, the CDR3 gives the full variable domain: SQTIHQWPATLVQPVGSPLSLECTVEGTSNPNLYWYRQAAGRGLQLLFYSVGIGQISSEVPQNLSASRPQDRQFILSSKKLLLSDSGFYLCAWSGSLAGRETQYFGPGTRLLVL.

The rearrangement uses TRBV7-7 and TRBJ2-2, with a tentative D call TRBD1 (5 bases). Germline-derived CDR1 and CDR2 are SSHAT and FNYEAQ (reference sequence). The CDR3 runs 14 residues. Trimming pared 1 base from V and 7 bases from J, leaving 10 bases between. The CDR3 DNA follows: TGTGCCAGCAGCTTAGTAAAAGGGGACGGGGAGCTGTTTTTT. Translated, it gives CASSLVKGDGELFF.

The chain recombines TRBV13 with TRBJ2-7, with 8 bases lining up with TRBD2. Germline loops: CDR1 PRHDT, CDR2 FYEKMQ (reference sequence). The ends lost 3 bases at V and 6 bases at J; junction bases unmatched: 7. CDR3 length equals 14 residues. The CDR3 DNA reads TGTGCCAGCAGCTTTAGGACTAGCATCGCCGAGCAGTACTTC. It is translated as CASSFRTSIAEQYF.

The chain's CDR3 is CASSRGQDRYEQYF. Here the CDR3 DNA reads TGCGCCAGCAGCCGGGGACAGGACCGCTACGAGCAGTACTTC. The rearrangement joins TRBV5-1 to TRBJ2-7; 8 bases agree with TRBD1. The CDR3 contains 14 residues. After removal of 4 bases from V and 3 bases from J, the junction contained 6 bases not matched to a gene. Germline CDR1 SGHRS, CDR2 YFSETQ.

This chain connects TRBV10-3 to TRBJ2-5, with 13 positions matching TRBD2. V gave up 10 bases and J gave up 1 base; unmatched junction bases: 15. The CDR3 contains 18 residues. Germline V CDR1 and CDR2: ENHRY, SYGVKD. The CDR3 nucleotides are TGTGCCACGGGGGGTGGCGGGACTAGCGGGAAGCTCCAAGAGACCCAGTACTTC. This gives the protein CATGGGGTSGKLQETQYF.

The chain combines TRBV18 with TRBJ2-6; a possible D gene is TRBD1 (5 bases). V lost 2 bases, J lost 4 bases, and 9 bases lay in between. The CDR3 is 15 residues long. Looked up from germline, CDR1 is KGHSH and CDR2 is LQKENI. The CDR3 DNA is TGTGCCAGCTCACCAGGGGCAGCAGGGGCCAACGTCCTGACTTTC. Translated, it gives CASSPGAAGANVLTF.

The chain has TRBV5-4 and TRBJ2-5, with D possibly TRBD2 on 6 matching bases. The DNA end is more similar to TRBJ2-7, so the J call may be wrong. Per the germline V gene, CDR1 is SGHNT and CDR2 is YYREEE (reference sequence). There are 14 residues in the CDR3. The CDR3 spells CASSKEGSRLEQYF. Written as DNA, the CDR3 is TGTGCCAGCAGTAAGGAGGGCTCCCGGCTCGAGCAGTACTTC.

The CDR3 sequence: CASSTLTGSGNIQYF. DNA for the CDR3: TGCGCCAGCAGCACCCTGACAGGTTCAGGGAACATTCAGTACTTC. V is TRBV5-1 and J is TRBJ2-4; the D gene is possibly TRBD1 (6 bases). The CDR3 sequence is 15 residues long. Trimming removed 4 bases from V and 7 bases from J, with 18 bases in between. Germline values: CDR1 SGHRS, CDR2 YFSETQ.

CDR3 protein: CASSLVSGNQPQHF. The CDR3 nucleotides are TGTGCCAGCAGCTTGGTTTCGGGCAATCAGCCCCAGCATTTT. J is TRBJ1-5 and V is TRBV7-2; D gene uncertain. Per germline, CDR1 SGHTA and CDR2 FQGNSA. The CDR3 loop spans 14 amino acids. V was clipped by 3 bases and J by 2 bases, with 8 bases between them.

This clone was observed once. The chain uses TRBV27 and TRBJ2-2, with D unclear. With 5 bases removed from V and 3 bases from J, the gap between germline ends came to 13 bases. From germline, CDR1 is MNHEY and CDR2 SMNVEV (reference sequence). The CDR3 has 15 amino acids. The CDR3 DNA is TGTGCCAGCAGTACATACCATCGGGACACCGGGGAGCTGTTTTTT. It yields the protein CASSTYHRDTGELFF.

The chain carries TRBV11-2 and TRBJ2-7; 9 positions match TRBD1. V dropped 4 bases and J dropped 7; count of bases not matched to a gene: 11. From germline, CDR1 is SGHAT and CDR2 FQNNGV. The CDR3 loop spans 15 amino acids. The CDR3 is CASSSRPGQGVEQYF. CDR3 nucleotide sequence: TGTGCCAGCAGCTCCCGACCGGGACAGGGAGTAGAGCAGTACTTC.

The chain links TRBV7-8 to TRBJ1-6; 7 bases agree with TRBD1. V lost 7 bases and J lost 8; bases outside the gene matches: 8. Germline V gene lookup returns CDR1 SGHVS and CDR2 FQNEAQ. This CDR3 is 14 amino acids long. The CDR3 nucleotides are TGTGCCAGCACCCAAAGGGACAGAGATTCACCCCTCCACTTT. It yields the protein CASTQRDRDSPLHF.